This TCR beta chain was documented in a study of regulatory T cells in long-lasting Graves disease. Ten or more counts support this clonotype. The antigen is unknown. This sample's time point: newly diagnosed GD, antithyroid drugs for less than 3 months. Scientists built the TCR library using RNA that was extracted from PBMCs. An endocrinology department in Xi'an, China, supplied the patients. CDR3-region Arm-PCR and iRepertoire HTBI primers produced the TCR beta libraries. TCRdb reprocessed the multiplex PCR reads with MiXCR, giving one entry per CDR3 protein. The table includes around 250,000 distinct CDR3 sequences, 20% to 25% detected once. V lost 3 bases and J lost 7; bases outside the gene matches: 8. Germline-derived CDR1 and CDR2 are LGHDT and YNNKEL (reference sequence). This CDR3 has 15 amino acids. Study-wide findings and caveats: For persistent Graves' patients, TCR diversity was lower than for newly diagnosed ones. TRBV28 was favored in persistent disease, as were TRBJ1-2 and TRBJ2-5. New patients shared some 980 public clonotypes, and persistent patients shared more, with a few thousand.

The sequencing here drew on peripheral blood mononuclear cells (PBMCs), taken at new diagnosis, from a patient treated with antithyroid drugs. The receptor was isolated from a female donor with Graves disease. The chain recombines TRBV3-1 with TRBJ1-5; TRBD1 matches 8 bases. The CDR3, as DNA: TGTGCCAGCAGCCAGACAGGGGTATGGCGACAGCCCCAGCATTTT. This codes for CASSQTGVWRQPQHF. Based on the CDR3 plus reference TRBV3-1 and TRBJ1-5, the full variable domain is DTAVSQTPKYLVTQMGNDKSIKCEQNLGHDTMYWYKQDSKKFLKIMFSYNNKELIINETVPNRFSPKSPDKAHLNLHINSLELGDSAVYFCASSQTGVWRQPQHFGDGTRLSIL.